A selection of T cell receptor beta chains follows, all from one sample in a study of response to subunit inactivated influenza vaccine. TCRdb reanalysed the RT-PCR reads using MiXCR and keeps one entry per CDR3 protein. The sample holds more than 450,000 distinct CDR3 sequences; 10% to 15% are singletons and the top ten take roughly a tenth. Sequencing used PBMCs from blood, obtained on the day of vaccination. These receptors all stem from a man aged 45 to 65 who received an inactivated influenza vaccine. CDR3s include the opening cysteine and the closing phenylalanine or tryptophan. The D gene is left open where the match is weak. Clone size, where shown, is once, few, many, or a class for clones that have expanded.

j_gene: TRBJ2-1; abundance: few; v_gene: TRBV20-1; d_gene: NA; CDR3nt: TGCAGTGCTAGAGATCGACCGAGCTCCTACAATGAGCAGTTCTTC; CDR3aa: CSARDRPSSYNEQFF
j_gene: TRBJ1-3; abundance: many; v_gene: TRBV6-1; d_gene: NA; CDR3nt: TGTGCCAGCAGTCAGACAACTGGAAACACCATATATTTT; CDR3aa: CASSQTTGNTIYF
j_gene: TRBJ2-3; abundance: NA; v_gene: TRBV10-3; d_gene: TRBD2; CDR3nt: TGTGCCATCAGTTCAAACCGACTAGCGGGGTTTGCAGGCACAGATACGCAGTATTTT; CDR3aa: CAISSNRLAGFAGTDTQYF
j_gene: TRBJ2-5; abundance: NA; v_gene: TRBV7-2; d_gene: NA; CDR3nt: TGTGCCAGCAGCTTAGTGCCCACCGGGACCGAGATTTGGCAGTACTTC; CDR3aa: CASSLVPTGTEIWQYF
j_gene: TRBJ2-7; abundance: few; v_gene: TRBV4-3; d_gene: TRBD1; CDR3nt: TGCGCCAGCAGTCCAAGATGGGACAGACACTACGAGCAGTACTTC; CDR3aa: CASSPRWDRHYEQYF
j_gene: TRBJ2-4; abundance: many; v_gene: TRBV20-1; d_gene: NA; CDR3nt: TGCAGTGCTCAGGATAGCCGAGACATTCAGTACTTC; CDR3aa: CSAQDSRDIQYF
j_gene: TRBJ2-2; abundance: NA; v_gene: TRBV18; d_gene: NA; CDR3nt: TGTGCCAGCTCACCACCGAGCACCGGGGAGCTGATTTTT; CDR3aa: CASSPPSTGELIF
j_gene: TRBJ2-7; abundance: NA; v_gene: TRBV7-2; d_gene: TRBD1; CDR3nt: TGTGCCAGCAGCGCCGACAGGGGCTTCTCCTACGAGCAGTACTTC; CDR3aa: CASSADRGFSYEQYF
j_gene: TRBJ2-1; abundance: few; v_gene: TRBV2; d_gene: NA; CDR3nt: TGTGCCAGCAGTGAGAGAGGGATCAATTACAATGAGCAGTTCTTC; CDR3aa: CASSERGINYNEQFF
j_gene: TRBJ2-6; abundance: few; v_gene: TRBV28; d_gene: NA; CDR3nt: TGTGCCAGCAGTTTTGGGGGGATTAGCTCTGGGGCCAACGTCCTGACTTTC; CDR3aa: CASSFGGISSGANVLTF
j_gene: TRBJ1-1; abundance: few; v_gene: TRBV6-6; d_gene: TRBD1; CDR3nt: TGTGCCAGCAGGGGACAGGCGAACACTGAAGCTTTCTTT; CDR3aa: CASRGQANTEAFF
j_gene: TRBJ2-1; abundance: few; v_gene: TRBV30; d_gene: TRBD2; CDR3nt: TGTGCCTGGAGGGGACTAGCGAAGTACAATGAGCAGTTCTTC; CDR3aa: CAWRGLAKYNEQFF
j_gene: TRBJ2-1; abundance: NA; v_gene: TRBV9; d_gene: NA; CDR3nt: TGTGCCAGCAGCGTAGCGGGGGCTAGCTCCTACAATGAGCAGTTCTTC; CDR3aa: CASSVAGASSYNEQFF
j_gene: TRBJ1-1; abundance: NA; v_gene: TRBV4-2; d_gene: NA; CDR3nt: TGTGCCAGCAGCCAAGATCGGCGAAGGAGGGAGACTGAAGCTTTCTTT; CDR3aa: CASSQDRRRRETEAFF
j_gene: TRBJ2-3; abundance: NA; v_gene: TRBV7-2; d_gene: NA; CDR3nt: TGTGCCAGCAGCTTAGAGGGACAGCGGGGAGATACGGAGTATTTT; CDR3aa: CASSLEGQRGDTEYF
j_gene: TRBJ2-7; abundance: few; v_gene: TRBV10-3; d_gene: NA; CDR3nt: TGTGCCACCGCGGCTAAATCGAGCTCCTACGAGCAGTACTTC; CDR3aa: CATAAKSSSYEQYF
j_gene: TRBJ2-7; abundance: few; v_gene: TRBV4-2; d_gene: TRBD1; CDR3nt: TGTGCCAGCAGCCAAGATCTCGGGACAGACGCCTACGAGCAGTACTTC; CDR3aa: CASSQDLGTDAYEQYF
j_gene: TRBJ2-5; abundance: many; v_gene: TRBV29-1; d_gene: NA; CDR3nt: TGCAGCGTTGCACCGTCTCAAGAGACCCAGTACTTC; CDR3aa: CSVAPSQETQYF
j_gene: TRBJ1-1; abundance: NA; v_gene: TRBV10-3; d_gene: NA; CDR3nt: TGTGCCACCATAGCAGGGGCTGGCACTGAAGCTTTCTTT; CDR3aa: CATIAGAGTEAFF
j_gene: TRBJ1-2; abundance: many; v_gene: TRBV5-1; d_gene: NA; CDR3nt: TGCGCCAGCAGCTTGGGACAGGAAAACTATGGCTACACCTTC; CDR3aa: CASSLGQENYGYTF
j_gene: TRBJ2-3; abundance: many; v_gene: TRBV5-1; d_gene: NA; CDR3nt: TGCGCCAGCAGCGCTTTGATTCGCGCGGGCGGCACAGATACGCAGTATTTT; CDR3aa: CASSALIRAGGTDTQYF
j_gene: TRBJ1-1; abundance: NA; v_gene: TRBV6-1; d_gene: NA; CDR3nt: TGTGCCACCGGAGCAGGGGTGGAGAACACTGAAGCTTTCTTT; CDR3aa: CATGAGVENTEAFF
j_gene: TRBJ1-6; abundance: few; v_gene: TRBV7-9; d_gene: NA; CDR3nt: TGTGCCAGCAGCTTAGGATTACACAATTCACCCCTCCACTTT; CDR3aa: CASSLGLHNSPLHF
j_gene: TRBJ1-5; abundance: few; v_gene: TRBV5-5; d_gene: NA; CDR3nt: TGTGCCAGCAGCTTGGAGTGGACACCCAATCAGCCCCAGCATTTT; CDR3aa: CASSLEWTPNQPQHF
j_gene: TRBJ2-2; abundance: NA; v_gene: TRBV27; d_gene: NA; CDR3nt: TGTGCCAGCAGTTTCGTCGGGGGCAGATCCACCGGGGAGCTGTTTTTT; CDR3aa: CASSFVGGRSTGELFF
j_gene: TRBJ1-2; abundance: few; v_gene: TRBV27; d_gene: NA; CDR3nt: TGTGCCAGCAGTCCACACCGGGATCCCTACTACACCTTC; CDR3aa: CASSPHRDPYYTF
j_gene: TRBJ2-5; abundance: NA; v_gene: TRBV13; d_gene: TRBD2; CDR3nt: TGTGCCAGCAGTCGACTAGCGGGGGGGAGGTACCAAGAGACCCAGTACTTC; CDR3aa: CASSRLAGGRYQETQYF
j_gene: TRBJ2-1; abundance: many; v_gene: TRBV6-5; d_gene: TRBD2; CDR3nt: TGTGCCAGCAGTTACCTACTAGCGGGGTCCAATGAGCAGTTCTTC; CDR3aa: CASSYLLAGSNEQFF
j_gene: TRBJ2-7; abundance: few; v_gene: TRBV3-1; d_gene: TRBD1; CDR3nt: TGTGCCAGCAGCCTCAGGGACAGGGCCCACGAGCAGTACTTC; CDR3aa: CASSLRDRAHEQYF
j_gene: TRBJ1-2; abundance: few; v_gene: TRBV20-1; d_gene: NA; CDR3nt: TGCAGTGCTAGGACCGATTTAGGATTCTATGGCTACACCTTC; CDR3aa: CSARTDLGFYGYTF
j_gene: TRBJ2-1; abundance: NA; v_gene: TRBV6-2/TRBV6-3; d_gene: NA; CDR3nt: TGTGCCAGCAGCCCGGACTTAGAGCAGTTCTTC; CDR3aa: CASSPDLEQFF
j_gene: TRBJ2-5; abundance: few; v_gene: TRBV5-6; d_gene: NA; CDR3nt: TGTGCCAGCAGCTTGGGACAGCCTGACCTGGAGACCCAGTACTTC; CDR3aa: CASSLGQPDLETQYF
j_gene: TRBJ2-5; abundance: NA; v_gene: TRBV4-3; d_gene: NA; CDR3nt: TGCGCCAGCAGCCAAGATAAAGAGACCCAGTACTTC; CDR3aa: CASSQDKETQYF
j_gene: TRBJ2-2; abundance: few; v_gene: TRBV9; d_gene: NA; CDR3nt: TGTGCCAGCAGCGTAGGGCGGGGGAACACCGGGGAGCTGTTTTTT; CDR3aa: CASSVGRGNTGELFF
j_gene: TRBJ2-3; abundance: NA; v_gene: TRBV4-1; d_gene: NA; CDR3nt: TGCGCCAGCAGCCAAGGGACAGCTTATCGACCGAGACTTAGCACAGATACGCAGTATTTT; CDR3aa: CASSQGTAYRPRLSTDTQYF
j_gene: TRBJ2-1; abundance: NA; v_gene: TRBV7-2; d_gene: NA; CDR3nt: TGTGCCAGCAGCTTAGAAGCGAGCTCCTACAATGAGCAGTTCTTC; CDR3aa: CASSLEASSYNEQFF
j_gene: TRBJ2-3; abundance: few; v_gene: TRBV5-5; d_gene: NA; CDR3nt: TGTGCCAGCAGCCAACTCAAGGGACTTAGCACAGATACGCAGTATTTT; CDR3aa: CASSQLKGLSTDTQYF
j_gene: TRBJ2-7; abundance: NA; v_gene: TRBV13; d_gene: TRBD2; CDR3nt: TGTGCCAGCAGCTCAATGGGACTAACCCCCTACGAGCAGTACTTC; CDR3aa: CASSSMGLTPYEQYF
j_gene: TRBJ1-1; abundance: few; v_gene: TRBV6-2/TRBV6-3; d_gene: NA; CDR3nt: TGTGCCAGCAGAGCGGACGAGAACACTGAAGCTTTCTTT; CDR3aa: CASRADENTEAFF
j_gene: TRBJ2-1; abundance: NA; v_gene: TRBV6-2/TRBV6-3; d_gene: TRBD2; CDR3nt: TGTGCCAGCAGAGGGACTAGCGGGAGCATCTATGAGCAGTTCTTC; CDR3aa: CASRGTSGSIYEQFF
j_gene: TRBJ1-1; abundance: NA; v_gene: TRBV11-2; d_gene: NA; CDR3nt: TGTGCCAGCAGCGCAGTAGTCCCGGGGGGGACTGAAGCTTTCTTT; CDR3aa: CASSAVVPGGTEAFF
j_gene: TRBJ2-7; abundance: few; v_gene: TRBV6-2/TRBV6-3; d_gene: NA; CDR3nt: TGTGCCAGCATTAATAGCCACTACGAGCAGTACTTC; CDR3aa: CASINSHYEQYF
j_gene: TRBJ2-7; abundance: NA; v_gene: TRBV7-2; d_gene: NA; CDR3nt: TGTGCCAGCACGAGCAAACCCTACGAGCAGTACTTC; CDR3aa: CASTSKPYEQYF
j_gene: TRBJ1-1; abundance: many; v_gene: TRBV20-1; d_gene: TRBD1; CDR3nt: TGCAGTGCCCCGAGGGGGACAGGGGGCACTGAAGCTTTCTTT; CDR3aa: CSAPRGTGGTEAFF
j_gene: TRBJ2-1; abundance: NA; v_gene: TRBV29-1; d_gene: NA; CDR3nt: TGCAGCGTTCTCAGGATATTAATGAAGGTTGAGCAGTTCTTC; CDR3aa: CSVLRILMKVEQFF
j_gene: TRBJ2-7; abundance: few; v_gene: TRBV20-1; d_gene: NA; CDR3nt: TGCAGTGCCGATGAGAGCGAGCAGTACTTC; CDR3aa: CSADESEQYF
j_gene: TRBJ2-5; abundance: few; v_gene: TRBV11-3; d_gene: NA; CDR3nt: TGTGCCAGCAGCTTATATTGGGGGGGCTCAGGCGAGACCCAGTACTTC; CDR3aa: CASSLYWGGSGETQYF
j_gene: TRBJ2-3; abundance: few; v_gene: TRBV7-9; d_gene: TRBD1; CDR3nt: TGTGCCAGCAGCTTAGTTGTCAGGGGGAAAGATACGCAGTATTTT; CDR3aa: CASSLVVRGKDTQYF
j_gene: TRBJ2-7; abundance: few; v_gene: TRBV29-1; d_gene: TRBD2; CDR3nt: TGCAGCGCAAAGAGCGGGAGGCCCCCCTACGAGCAGTACTTC; CDR3aa: CSAKSGRPPYEQYF
j_gene: TRBJ2-1; abundance: NA; v_gene: TRBV24-1; d_gene: TRBD2; CDR3nt: TGTGCCACCAGTGATTCGTTCAGGGAGGGGCAGTTCTTC; CDR3aa: CATSDSFREGQFF
j_gene: TRBJ1-5; abundance: NA; v_gene: TRBV20-1; d_gene: NA; CDR3nt: TGCAGTGCTTCCCAACGGGGGAGCAATCAGCCCCAGCATTTT; CDR3aa: CSASQRGSNQPQHF
j_gene: TRBJ2-1; abundance: NA; v_gene: TRBV2; d_gene: NA; CDR3nt: TGTGCCAGCAGGCGTACTAGAAGTGGGGTTGATGGTGAGCAGTTCTTC; CDR3aa: CASRRTRSGVDGEQFF